The rows below give T cell receptor beta chains drawn from one sample of a study of T-cell memory formation after mild COVID-19. TCRdb ran MiXCR on the 5' RACE reads and lists one entry per CDR3 protein. The table has 150,000 to 200,000 distinct CDR3 sequences, roughly 15% seen once. The sample taken for sequencing was PBMCs or a T cell subset sorted from them (not recorded which). The receptor set was obtained from an adult woman who had mild COVID-19 (a few samples of this study predate the infection). Cell type and time point are not known. The CDR3 runs from the conserved cysteine through the conserved F or W. Fields, in order: V gene, clone size, J gene, D gene, CDR3 DNA, CDR3 protein. D genes are given only for firm matches. Some rows mark clone size as missing; the rest say once, few, many or name a class of expanded clone.

V gene: TRBV9
clone size: few
J gene: TRBJ2-1
D gene: NA
CDR3 DNA: TGTGCCAGCTCCAAAGGGGGAGGGGGGCACAGGAGCTCCTACAATGAGCAGTTCTTC
CDR3 protein: CASSKGGGGHRSSYNEQFF

V gene: TRBV4-1
clone size: NA
J gene: TRBJ1-2
D gene: NA
CDR3 DNA: TGCGCCAGCAGCGACTTCTACAGTTATGGCTACACCTTC
CDR3 protein: CASSDFYSYGYTF

V gene: TRBV6-5
clone size: NA
J gene: TRBJ2-5
D gene: NA
CDR3 DNA: TGTGCCAGCCATTCGGGCGAGACCCAGTACTTC
CDR3 protein: CASHSGETQYF

V gene: TRBV5-6
clone size: NA
J gene: TRBJ2-1
D gene: TRBD1
CDR3 DNA: TGTGCCAGCAGCCCAGACAGGGTCGGTCGCTACAATGAGCAGTTCTTC
CDR3 protein: CASSPDRVGRYNEQFF

V gene: TRBV5-1
clone size: few
J gene: TRBJ2-7
D gene: NA
CDR3 DNA: TGCGCCAGCAGCTCCACGGACAGTATCGACGAGCAGTACTTC
CDR3 protein: CASSSTDSIDEQYF

V gene: TRBV18
clone size: NA
J gene: TRBJ1-1
D gene: NA
CDR3 DNA: TGTGCCAGCTCCCCCTCCAGGGGAGGGACTGAAGCTTTCTTT
CDR3 protein: CASSPSRGGTEAFF

V gene: TRBV12-3/TRBV12-4
clone size: few
J gene: TRBJ1-1
D gene: NA
CDR3 DNA: TGTGCCAGCAGTGCTGGGAATGGGGTCACTGAAGCTTTCTTT
CDR3 protein: CASSAGNGVTEAFF

V gene: TRBV4-1
clone size: NA
J gene: TRBJ2-1
D gene: TRBD2
CDR3 DNA: TGCGCCAGCAGCCAAGCTCGGCGGGGGGCCGGCTACAATGAGCAGTTCTTC
CDR3 protein: CASSQARRGAGYNEQFF

V gene: TRBV18
clone size: few
J gene: TRBJ2-7
D gene: TRBD2
CDR3 DNA: TGTGCCAGCTCACTCACCGGGGGGGACTACGAGCAGTACTTC
CDR3 protein: CASSLTGGDYEQYF

V gene: TRBV13
clone size: many
J gene: TRBJ2-5
D gene: NA
CDR3 DNA: TGTGCCAGCAGCCAGGGTGGGGAGACCCAGTACTTC
CDR3 protein: CASSQGGETQYF

V gene: TRBV18
clone size: many
J gene: TRBJ2-5
D gene: TRBD2
CDR3 DNA: TGTGCCAGCTCACCGGGACTAGCGGGAGGAGAGACCCAGTACTTC
CDR3 protein: CASSPGLAGGETQYF

V gene: TRBV4-2
clone size: NA
J gene: TRBJ2-7
D gene: TRBD2
CDR3 DNA: TGTGCCAGCAGCCTTTTCACTACTAGCGGGAGTGGCTCCTACGAGCAGTACTTC
CDR3 protein: CASSLFTTSGSGSYEQYF

V gene: TRBV29-1
clone size: NA
J gene: TRBJ2-6
D gene: NA
CDR3 DNA: TGCAGCGTTGAAATGGGCTCTGGGGCCAACGTCCTGACTTTC
CDR3 protein: CSVEMGSGANVLTF

V gene: TRBV12-3/TRBV12-4
clone size: few
J gene: TRBJ1-4
D gene: TRBD1
CDR3 DNA: TGTGCCAGCAGTTCGGGACAGACCCGTAATGAAAAACTGTTTTTT
CDR3 protein: CASSSGQTRNEKLFF

V gene: TRBV24-1
clone size: few
J gene: TRBJ2-2
D gene: NA
CDR3 DNA: TGTGCCACCAGTCCCCCGAACACCGGGGAGCTGTTTTTT
CDR3 protein: CATSPPNTGELFF

V gene: TRBV20-1
clone size: many
J gene: TRBJ2-3
D gene: TRBD2
CDR3 DNA: TGCAGTGCTAGGGGGATAGCGGGAGATACGCAGTATTTT
CDR3 protein: CSARGIAGDTQYF

V gene: TRBV12-3/TRBV12-4
clone size: NA
J gene: TRBJ1-1
D gene: NA
CDR3 DNA: TGTGCCAGCAGTTTGGGGGGCGAGGGGGCTTTCTTT
CDR3 protein: CASSLGGEGAFF

V gene: TRBV7-8
clone size: NA
J gene: TRBJ2-3
D gene: TRBD2
CDR3 DNA: TGTGCCAGCAGCTTAGCACTAGCGGGGGGCACAGATACGCAGTATTTT
CDR3 protein: CASSLALAGGTDTQYF

V gene: TRBV9
clone size: few
J gene: TRBJ2-3
D gene: TRBD2
CDR3 DNA: TGTGCCAGCAGCTCGGTGTCTAGCGGGAGGGATACGCAGTATTTT
CDR3 protein: CASSSVSSGRDTQYF

V gene: TRBV27
clone size: few
J gene: TRBJ1-1
D gene: TRBD1
CDR3 DNA: TGTGCCAGCAGTCTGGACAGGGGGGGAGAGGCTGAAGCTTTCTTT
CDR3 protein: CASSLDRGGEAEAFF

V gene: TRBV12-3/TRBV12-4
clone size: few
J gene: TRBJ1-2
D gene: NA
CDR3 DNA: TGTGCCAGCTCCTCCCAGGGAGTTTGGGATGGCTACACCTTC
CDR3 protein: CASSSQGVWDGYTF

V gene: TRBV6-4
clone size: NA
J gene: TRBJ2-1
D gene: TRBD1
CDR3 DNA: TGTGCCAGCAGTCCCGGGACAGGGGGCAATGAGCAGTTCTTC
CDR3 protein: CASSPGTGGNEQFF

V gene: TRBV7-2
clone size: NA
J gene: TRBJ2-3
D gene: TRBD2
CDR3 DNA: TGTGCCAGCAGCCTAGGGACTAGCGGTTTGAGCACAGATACGCAGTATTTT
CDR3 protein: CASSLGTSGLSTDTQYF

V gene: TRBV6-5
clone size: NA
J gene: TRBJ2-1
D gene: NA
CDR3 DNA: TGTGCCAGCGCCACGACTATGATCAATGAGCAGTTCTTC
CDR3 protein: CASATTMINEQFF

V gene: TRBV29-1
clone size: many
J gene: TRBJ2-6
D gene: NA
CDR3 DNA: TGCAGCGTTGAAGCGACAGGTACCCGCTCTGGGGCCAACGTCCTGACTTTC
CDR3 protein: CSVEATGTRSGANVLTF

V gene: TRBV19
clone size: NA
J gene: TRBJ1-3
D gene: NA
CDR3 DNA: TGTGCCAGTAGTGAAATAAGAGGAAACACCATATATTTT
CDR3 protein: CASSEIRGNTIYF

V gene: TRBV5-1
clone size: NA
J gene: TRBJ2-2
D gene: TRBD1
CDR3 DNA: TGCGCCAGCACGTTTAACAGGGGGGACACCGGGGAGCTGTTTTTT
CDR3 protein: CASTFNRGDTGELFF

V gene: TRBV21-1
clone size: NA
J gene: TRBJ1-1
D gene: NA
CDR3 DNA: TGTGCCAGCAGGCTGACAGGGTGGAACACTGAAGCTTTCTTT
CDR3 protein: CASRLTGWNTEAFF

V gene: TRBV6-2/TRBV6-3
clone size: few
J gene: TRBJ1-5
D gene: NA
CDR3 DNA: TGTGCCAGCAGTTACGGGGATCAGCCCCAGCATTTT
CDR3 protein: CASSYGDQPQHF

V gene: TRBV18
clone size: few
J gene: TRBJ2-1
D gene: NA
CDR3 DNA: TGTGCCAGCTCACCAACAGGGCTCAATGAGCAGTTCTTC
CDR3 protein: CASSPTGLNEQFF

V gene: TRBV18
clone size: NA
J gene: TRBJ2-5
D gene: TRBD1
CDR3 DNA: TGTGCCAGCTCAGGCCCGGGACAGGGGATAAAAGAGACCCAGTACTTC
CDR3 protein: CASSGPGQGIKETQYF

V gene: TRBV24-1
clone size: NA
J gene: TRBJ2-7
D gene: TRBD1
CDR3 DNA: TGTGCCACCAGTCCGACCGGACAGGGGATCTACGAGCAGTACTTC
CDR3 protein: CATSPTGQGIYEQYF

V gene: TRBV6-5
clone size: NA
J gene: TRBJ2-7
D gene: NA
CDR3 DNA: TGTGCCAGCAGTCACAGCTCCTACGAGCAGTACTTC
CDR3 protein: CASSHSSYEQYF

V gene: TRBV19
clone size: few
J gene: TRBJ2-3
D gene: NA
CDR3 DNA: TGTGCCAGTAGTCCACAGGGAGTCGCAGATACGCAGTATTTT
CDR3 protein: CASSPQGVADTQYF

V gene: TRBV12-5
clone size: few
J gene: TRBJ2-7
D gene: TRBD2
CDR3 DNA: TGTGCTAGTGGTTTGGTACTAGCGGGACGTCGCGACGAGCAGTACTTC
CDR3 protein: CASGLVLAGRRDEQYF

V gene: TRBV6-2/TRBV6-3
clone size: many
J gene: TRBJ2-7
D gene: TRBD1
CDR3 DNA: TGTGCCAGCAGTACTTACAGGGGGCGGATCGAGCAGTACTTC
CDR3 protein: CASSTYRGRIEQYF

V gene: TRBV10-3
clone size: few
J gene: TRBJ2-5
D gene: NA
CDR3 DNA: TGTGCCATCAGTGAGTCAGAGGGGTTCGGGGAGACCCAGTACTTC
CDR3 protein: CAISESEGFGETQYF

V gene: TRBV20-1
clone size: NA
J gene: TRBJ2-1
D gene: TRBD2
CDR3 DNA: TGCAGTGCTAGGTCGCGGGAGAAGAATGAGCAGTTCTTC
CDR3 protein: CSARSREKNEQFF

V gene: TRBV7-7
clone size: many
J gene: TRBJ2-6
D gene: NA
CDR3 DNA: TGTGCTAGCAGCTTGATGGGACCCAGCTCTGGGGCCAACGTCCTGACTTTC
CDR3 protein: CASSLMGPSSGANVLTF

V gene: TRBV4-3
clone size: NA
J gene: TRBJ2-1
D gene: TRBD2
CDR3 DNA: TGCGCCAGCAGCCAAGTGGGACTAGCGGGAGGGGACAATGAGCAGTTCTTC
CDR3 protein: CASSQVGLAGGDNEQFF

V gene: TRBV5-1
clone size: NA
J gene: TRBJ2-3
D gene: TRBD2
CDR3 DNA: TGCGCCAGCAGCCCCGGGACTAGCGGAACTACGCAGTATTTT
CDR3 protein: CASSPGTSGTTQYF

V gene: TRBV7-6
clone size: NA
J gene: TRBJ2-1
D gene: TRBD2
CDR3 DNA: TGTGCCAGCAGCTTAGGTAGCGGGGGGAGCGAATACAATGAGCAGTTCTTC
CDR3 protein: CASSLGSGGSEYNEQFF

V gene: TRBV6-6
clone size: NA
J gene: TRBJ1-5
D gene: TRBD1
CDR3 DNA: TGTGCCAGCAGTACAGACAGGGAGGCTGTGCATTTT
CDR3 protein: CASSTDREAVHF

V gene: TRBV9
clone size: NA
J gene: TRBJ1-2
D gene: TRBD1
CDR3 DNA: TGTGCCAGCAGCCCCAGAGGGTTTGGTGGGACAGGGGGCTACACCTTC
CDR3 protein: CASSPRGFGGTGGYTF

V gene: TRBV27
clone size: few
J gene: TRBJ1-6
D gene: TRBD1
CDR3 DNA: TGTGCCAGCAGTTTACCCAGGGACAGGACCAGCTCCTATAATTCACCCCTCCACTTT
CDR3 protein: CASSLPRDRTSSYNSPLHF

V gene: TRBV20-1
clone size: many
J gene: TRBJ1-5
D gene: NA
CDR3 DNA: TGCAGTGCTTCCCTCGGCAGCAATCAGCCCCAGCATTTT
CDR3 protein: CSASLGSNQPQHF

V gene: TRBV5-1
clone size: few
J gene: TRBJ1-6
D gene: NA
CDR3 DNA: TGCGCCAGCAGCTGGGAGAGGGGCCATAATTCACCCCTCCACTTT
CDR3 protein: CASSWERGHNSPLHF

V gene: TRBV2
clone size: few
J gene: TRBJ2-3
D gene: NA
CDR3 DNA: TGTGCCAGCAGTGACGAGGGGGGAAGCACAGATACGCAGTATTTT
CDR3 protein: CASSDEGGSTDTQYF

V gene: TRBV7-9
clone size: few
J gene: TRBJ2-3
D gene: NA
CDR3 DNA: TGTGCCAGCAGCTTAAATGGCGCCGCAGATACGCAGTATTTT
CDR3 protein: CASSLNGAADTQYF

V gene: TRBV20-1
clone size: few
J gene: TRBJ1-2
D gene: NA
CDR3 DNA: TGCAGTGCTAGAGCTCAGATATCAACTAACTATGGCTACACCTTC
CDR3 protein: CSARAQISTNYGYTF

V gene: TRBV20-1
clone size: few
J gene: TRBJ2-7
D gene: NA
CDR3 DNA: TGCAGTGCTAGAGCTCCCGGGACTTCTCTCGACGAGCAGTACTTC
CDR3 protein: CSARAPGTSLDEQYF

V gene: TRBV9
clone size: few
J gene: TRBJ2-5
D gene: TRBD2
CDR3 DNA: TGTGCCAGCAGCGTAGGGGGTAGCGGGGATCAAGAGACCCAGTACTTC
CDR3 protein: CASSVGGSGDQETQYF

V gene: TRBV15
clone size: few
J gene: TRBJ1-3
D gene: NA
CDR3 DNA: TGTGCCACCAGCAGAGATGTAGGGGCTGGAAACACCATATATTTT
CDR3 protein: CATSRDVGAGNTIYF